Each of the 8 T cell receptor beta chains below was sequenced from the same sample in a study of T cell responses to AZD1222 COVID-19 vaccine. Clones were read by immunoSEQ multiplex PCR, and TCRdb kept only the in-frame ones, dropping some. The table shows tens of thousands of clones, with 88% occurring only once. The specimen was peripheral blood, collected 28 days after the second dose of the MenACWY control vaccine. The receptors here all came from an adult who received the MenACWY meningococcal vaccine as a control.

This clone showed up just once. CDR3 nucleotide sequence: TGTGCCAGCAGTGACCCGACAGGGGGCAGGAGTAGCAATCAGCCCCAGCATTTT. Its protein product is CASSDPTGGRSSNQPQHF. The chain couples TRBV2 to TRBJ1-5; 10 bases are a match to TRBD1. With V trimmed by 3 bases and J by 0 bases, 8 bases remained unmatched. Germline loops: CDR1 SNHLY, CDR2 FYNNEI. This CDR3 is 18 amino acids long.

The chain employs TRBV5-1 and TRBJ2-1; D gene unclear. The CDR3 consists of 11 residues. Germline CDR1 reads SGHRS; CDR2 reads YFSETQ. V gave up 2 bases and J gave up 9 bases, with 6 bases separating them. CDR3 loop: CASSLSSEQFF. For the CDR3, the DNA is TGCGCCAGCAGCTTAAGCAGTGAGCAGTTCTTC. The variable domain in full, completed from reference TRBV5-1 and TRBJ2-1, reads KAGVTQTPRYLIKTRGQQVTLSCSPISGHRSVSWYQQTPGQGLQFLFEYFSETQRNKGNFPGRFSGRQFSNSRSEMNVSTLELGDSALYLCASSLSSEQFFGPGTRLTVL.

The V call is TRBV7-8, the J call TRBJ1-3, with D hard to call. The V end lost 2 bases, the J end lost 4 bases, and 15 bases lay between the germline ends. The CDR3 totals 16 residues. Germline loops: CDR1 SGHVS, CDR2 FQNEAQ. The CDR3 DNA reads TGTGCCAGCAGCTTACGGCGAGGGATATTCGGAAACACCATATATTTT. Translated, it gives CASSLRRGIFGNTIYF.

About this clone itself: The same CDR3 is also encoded by other DNA sequences in this sample. This chain uses TRBV15 with TRBJ1-4, with a weak D call TRBD1 (5 bases). Germline V gene sequence: CDR1 LNHNV, CDR2 YYDKDF (reference sequence). The V end lost 3 bases, the J end lost 5 bases, and 10 bases lay between the germline ends. The CDR3 sequence is 14 residues long. The CDR3 coding sequence is TGTGCCACCAGCAGCAGACAGACCAATGAAAAACTGTTTTTT. Amino acids: CATSSRQTNEKLFF.

The DNA of the CDR3 is TGTGCCAGCAGCTTTTTAGGGGGAAACTATGGCTACACCTTC. Its translation is CASSFLGGNYGYTF. This chain connects TRBV7-2 to TRBJ1-2; TRBD1 is a possible D gene (6 bases). CDR1 and CDR2 (germline): SGHTA, FQGNSA. The CDR3 length is 14 residues. V gave up 3 bases and J gave up 2 bases, with 10 bases separating them.

The rearrangement joins TRBV6-2 or TRBV6-3 to TRBJ1-6, with no clear D. The CDR3 extends over 16 amino acids. Trimming removed 5 bases from V and 0 bases from J, with 11 bases in between. Germline CDR1 is MNHEY and CDR2 is SVGEGT. This chain's CDR3 is CASSPAGFSYNSPLHF. In DNA form, the CDR3 reads TGTGCCAGCAGTCCAGCGGGTTTCTCCTATAATTCACCCCTCCACTTT.

CDR3 protein: CASSLQTGDNEKLFF. DNA for the CDR3: TGTGCCAGCAGCCTACAGACAGGGGATAATGAAAAACTGTTTTTT. The chain is built from TRBV5-4 and TRBJ1-4; 8 bases are a match to TRBD1. Trimming cost V 4 bases and J 4 bases; bases outside gene matches: 6. CDR1 SGHNT and CDR2 YYREEE come from the germline V gene (reference sequence). The CDR3 length is 15 residues. The variable domain in full, with the rest retrieved from reference TRBV5-4 and TRBJ1-4, is ETGVTQSPTHLIKTRGQQVTLRCSSQSGHNTVSWYQQALGQGPQFIFQYYREEENGRGNFPPRFSGLQFPNYSSELNVNALELDDSALYLCASSLQTGDNEKLFFGSGTQLSVL.

This clone was counted ten times or more. The rearrangement joins TRBV7-9 to TRBJ2-1; D may be TRBD1 (6 bases). The CDR3 has 14 amino acids. The V gene's germline CDR1 is SEHNR and CDR2 FQNEAQ (reference sequence). The V end lost 5 bases, the J end lost 4 bases, and 12 bases lay between the germline ends. This CDR3 reads CASSGVQGYNEQFF. In nucleotides, the CDR3 is TGTGCCAGCAGCGGAGTTCAGGGGTACAATGAGCAGTTCTTC.